The next 23 T cell receptor beta chains were all read from a single sample in a study of shared clonotypes between healthy human individuals. TCRdb's table, derived via immunoSEQ multiplex PCR, lists solely in-frame clones and lacks some. The sample holds roughly 490,000 clones, approximately 79% seen once. Sequenced material: PBMCs. These receptors were obtained from a woman between 40 and 55 years old in good health. Some clones in this sample may be carry-over from other donors' samples.

The table lists this clone with a count of one. The rearrangement links TRBV29-1 to TRBJ2-1; 9 positions agree with TRBD2. The ends lost 7 bases at V and 7 bases at J; junction bases unmatched: 14. This CDR3 is 15 amino acids long. CDR1 and CDR2 from the germline V gene are SQVTM and ANQGSEA. CDR3 DNA sequence: TGCAGCGCCCGTATAGCGGGAGTTGGAGAAAATGAGCAGTTCTTC. Protein product: CSARIAGVGENEQFF.

This clone has a single count. This chain joins TRBV5-1 and TRBJ2-6; maybe TRBD1 (5 bases). CDR3 length: 20 amino acids. Per germline, CDR1 SGHRS and CDR2 YFSETQ. Trimming took 2 bases from V and 4 from J, leaving 25 bases between them. The CDR3 here is CASSFELVDSYVSGANVLTF. Written as DNA, the CDR3 is TGCGCCAGCAGCTTTGAATTGGTTGACAGCTACGTTTCCGGGGCCAACGTCCTGACTTTC.

This clone came up once. This chain joins TRBV5-4 and TRBJ2-7; 7 bases map to TRBD2. Germline V gene sequence: CDR1 SGHNT, CDR2 YYREEE (reference sequence). This CDR3 comprises 16 residues. V lost 0 bases to trimming and J lost 2 bases; unmatched junction nucleotides: 8. The CDR3 bases are TGTGCCAGCAGCTTGGTAAGGCTAGCGGAGCCCTACGAGCAGTACTTC. Protein product: CASSLVRLAEPYEQYF.

The chain employs TRBV29-1 and TRBJ2-3, with 8 bases aligning to TRBD1. Germline loops: CDR1 SQVTM, CDR2 ANQGSEA. J was trimmed by 3 bases and V by 0 bases; bases with no gene match: 17. The CDR3 is 19 residues long. This CDR3 is CSVEDLWSGRGRGTDTQYF. The CDR3 coding sequence is TGCAGCGTTGAAGATCTATGGTCCGGCAGGGGGCGTGGAACAGATACGCAGTATTTT.

The chain carries TRBV25-1 and TRBJ1-5; D is ambiguous. The CDR3 has 14 residues. CDR1 and CDR2 (germline): MGHDK, SYGVNS. The V gene lost 1 base and the J gene lost 5 bases, with 9 bases spanning the gap. For the CDR3, the DNA is TGTGCCAGCAGTGAATCTGGAGGGTATCAGCCCCAGCATTTT. Protein: CASSESGGYQPQHF. Full variable domain (rest looked up from reference TRBV25-1 and TRBJ1-5): EADIYQTPRYLVIGTGKKITLECSQTMGHDKMYWYQQDPGMELHLIHYSYGVNSTEKGDLSSESTVSRIRTEHFPLTLESARPSHTSQYLCASSESGGYQPQHFGDGTRLSIL.

The chain recombines TRBV29-1 with TRBJ2-3, with D perhaps TRBD2 (7 bases). Germline V gene lookup returns CDR1 SQVTM and CDR2 ANQGSEA. The V and J ends lost 7 bases and 6 bases respectively, with 14 bases between them. The CDR3 sequence is 12 residues long. For the CDR3, the DNA is TGCAGCGCCGAGGGGGGGACCGATACGCAGTATTTT. Translated, it gives CSAEGGTDTQYF.

In regard to this clone: This likely traces to a read error, being one base from a far larger clone. This CDR3 fails to terminate in the conserved phenylalanine or tryptophan, so it likely reflects a read error. J is TRBJ2-7 and V is TRBV29-1; perhaps TRBD2 as D (6 bases). The CDR3 totals 12 residues. The V gene lost 7 bases and the J gene lost 2 bases, with 12 bases spanning the gap. CDR1 is SQVTM and CDR2 is ANQGSEA in the germline V gene. The CDR3 sequence: CSARDGTYEQYY. The CDR3 DNA reads as TGCAGCGCGCGGGACGGAACCTACGAGCAGTACTAC.

This clone has a handful of counts. V usage is TRBV5-1 and J usage is TRBJ2-7; TRBD2 aligns across 9 bases. V gave up 4 bases and J gave up 7 bases; unmatched junction bases: 15. Germline V gene data show CDR1 as SGHRS and CDR2 as YFSETQ. The CDR3 extends over 16 amino acids. This CDR3 is CASSPLGVAGVEEQYF. CDR3 nucleotide sequence: TGCGCCAGCAGCCCCCTCGGGGTAGCGGGAGTGGAGGAGCAGTACTTC.

J is TRBJ2-7 and V is TRBV10-3, with a possible D match to TRBD2 (6 bases). Germline values: CDR1 ENHRY, CDR2 SYGVKD. V was clipped by 8 bases and J by 3 bases, with 17 bases between them. This CDR3 comprises 14 residues. The CDR3 sequence: CAIAPGDLIYEQYF. In DNA form, the CDR3 reads TGTGCCATCGCCCCGGGGGACCTAATCTACGAGCAGTACTTC.

The rearrangement joins TRBV4-1 to TRBJ1-1; no clear D. Germline V gene sequence: CDR1 MGHRA, CDR2 YSYEKL. The CDR3 is 14 amino acids. Trimming removed 2 bases from V and 1 base from J, with 8 bases in between. CDR3 residues: CASSQPFGNTEAFF. In nucleotides, the CDR3 is TGCGCCAGCAGCCAACCCTTTGGGAACACTGAAGCTTTCTTT.

The chain combines TRBV21-1 with TRBJ1-1; TRBD1, the table's D call, was not compared with the DNA. TRBV21-1 is a known pseudogene. This CDR3 contains 14 residues. The DNA of the CDR3 is TGTGCCAGCAGCAAAGCACCCAGGGGCACTGAAGCTTTCTTT. Translating gives CASSKAPRGTEAFF.

The chain recombines TRBV5-1 with TRBJ2-1; D unclear. Trimming stripped 5 bases from V and 4 bases from J, with 16 bases between. The CDR3 has 15 residues. CDR1 and CDR2 from the germline V gene are SGHRS and YFSETQ. The CDR3 reads CASRAAELPYNEQFF. Written as DNA, the CDR3 is TGCGCCAGCAGGGCAGCCGAGCTGCCTTACAATGAGCAGTTCTTC.

V usage is TRBV29-1 and J usage is TRBJ1-1; D remains unclear. The germline CDR1 and CDR2 sequences are SQVTM and ANQGSEA. V lost 4 bases and J 0 bases, leaving 9 bases between the germline ends. This CDR3 region has 13 residues. The CDR3 region has the DNA TGCAGCGTTGCAGGTAACATGAACACTGAAGCTTTCTTT. The encoded protein is CSVAGNMNTEAFF.

This chain links TRBV10-1 with TRBJ2-2, with D unresolved. Germline V gene sequence: CDR1 WNHNN, CDR2 SYGVQD (reference sequence). Deletions cut 2 bases from V and 4 bases from J, with 11 bases between. This CDR3 is 15 amino acids long. CDR3 sequence reads: CASSEEDGPTGELFF. The CDR3 region has the DNA TGCGCCAGCAGTGAGGAGGACGGACCCACCGGGGAGCTGTTTTTT.

This sequence joins TRBV18 and TRBJ2-1; D call uncertain. V was clipped by 8 bases and J by 3 bases, with 14 bases between them. This CDR3 is built from 14 residues. CDR1 KGHSH and CDR2 LQKENI come from the germline V gene. This CDR3 is CASAASVGYNEQFF. DNA of the CDR3: TGTGCCAGCGCAGCGTCTGTGGGCTACAATGAGCAGTTCTTC.

V usage is TRBV18 and J usage is TRBJ1-5; 9 nucleotides agree with TRBD1. The CDR3 is made up of 15 amino acids. Germline V CDR1 and CDR2: KGHSH, LQKENI. Trimming removed 2 bases from V and 6 bases from J; junction bases left unmatched: 5. The CDR3 loop is CASSPEQGASQPQHF. The CDR3 coding sequence is TGTGCCAGCTCACCAGAACAGGGGGCAAGTCAGCCCCAGCATTTT. Drawing the rest from reference TRBV18 and TRBJ1-5, the complete variable domain is NAGVMQNPRHLVRRRGQEARLRCSPMKGHSHVYWYRQLPEEGLKFMVYLQKENIIDESGMPKERFSAEFPKEGPSILRIQQVVRGDSAAYFCASSPEQGASQPQHFGDGTRLSIL.

This sequence joins TRBV10-3 and TRBJ1-2, with 8 bases identical to TRBD1. V was pared by 11 bases and J by 2 bases, with 19 bases of the junction left unmatched. This CDR3 region has 17 residues. Per germline, CDR1 ENHRY and CDR2 SYGVKD. CDR3 amino acids: CASRQGPASKSNYGYTF. CDR3 sequence (DNA): TGTGCCTCCCGACAGGGGCCCGCTTCTAAGTCGAACTATGGCTACACCTTC.

As to this clone: Other DNA sequences within the sample encode an identical CDR3. The V call is TRBV29-1, the J call TRBJ2-1; TRBD2 agrees at 7 bases. The CDR3 runs to 12 residues. Germline CDR1 and CDR2: SQVTM and ANQGSEA. The trim removed 7 bases at V and 6 bases at J, leaving 6 bases unmatched. Written as DNA, the CDR3 is TGCAGCGCCGGGGGAGGGGCCAATGAGCAGTTCTTC. Its translation: CSAGGGANEQFF.

This chain links TRBV30 with TRBJ2-2; D is uncertain. This CDR3 region has 12 residues. The germline V gene encodes CDR1 GTSNPN and CDR2 SVGIG (reference sequence). V gave up 0 bases and J gave up 6 bases, with 5 bases separating them. The CDR3 spells CAWSVPPGELFF. The CDR3 nucleotides read TGTGCCTGGAGTGTACCCCCCGGGGAGCTGTTTTTT.

A word on this clone: The sample has other DNA sequences that encode this CDR3 too. This chain uses TRBV9 with TRBJ1-1; perhaps TRBD1 as D (5 bases). Germline loops: CDR1 SGDLS, CDR2 YYNGEE. The V end lost 3 bases, the J end lost 0 bases, and 6 bases lay between the germline ends. The CDR3 is made up of 13 amino acids. CDR3 sequence: CASSATVNTEAFF. The DNA for the CDR3 is TGTGCCAGCAGCGCGACAGTGAACACTGAAGCTTTCTTT.

The chain links TRBV7-9 to TRBJ2-2; 7 positions match TRBD2. V shed 5 bases, J shed 2 bases, and the junction held 8 bases outside the gene matches. Per germline, CDR1 SEHNR and CDR2 FQNEAQ (reference sequence). CDR3 length: 16 amino acids. The CDR3 sequence: CASSPPGLSNTGELFF. DNA for the CDR3: TGTGCCAGCAGCCCACCGGGACTATCCAACACCGGGGAGCTGTTTTTT.

J is TRBJ1-1 and V is TRBV30, with no clear D. Germline V gene sequence: CDR1 GTSNPN, CDR2 SVGIG (reference sequence). CDR3 size: 12 residues. V was cut by 2 bases and J by 2 bases, with 6 bases left in between. The CDR3 bases are TGTGCCTGGAGTCCCTTCAACACTGAAGCTTTCTTT. This codes for CAWSPFNTEAFF.

The chain links TRBV9 to TRBJ2-5; a weak D match, TRBD1 (6 bases). The V gene's germline CDR1 is SGDLS and CDR2 YYNGEE. Trimming pared 0 bases from V and 2 bases from J, leaving 11 bases between. This CDR3 is built from 15 residues. The DNA for the CDR3 is TGTGCCAGCAGCGTAGCAGGGGCGCTGCAAGAGACCCAGTACTTC. Translated, it gives CASSVAGALQETQYF.